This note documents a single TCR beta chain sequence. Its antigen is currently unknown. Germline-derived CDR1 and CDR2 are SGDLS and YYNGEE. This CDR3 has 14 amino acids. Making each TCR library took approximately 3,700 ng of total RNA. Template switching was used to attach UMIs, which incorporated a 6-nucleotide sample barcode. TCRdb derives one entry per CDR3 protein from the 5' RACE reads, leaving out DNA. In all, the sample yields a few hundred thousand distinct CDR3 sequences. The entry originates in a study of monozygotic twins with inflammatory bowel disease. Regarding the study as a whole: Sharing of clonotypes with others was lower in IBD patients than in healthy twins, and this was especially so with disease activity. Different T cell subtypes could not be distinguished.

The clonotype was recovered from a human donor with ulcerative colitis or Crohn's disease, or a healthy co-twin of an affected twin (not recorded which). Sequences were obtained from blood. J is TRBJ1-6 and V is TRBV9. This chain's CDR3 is CASSVRQVDSPLHF.